This TCR beta chain was retrieved from a study of blood T cell repertoires in COVID-19. Trimming cost V 7 bases and J 5 bases, with 14 bases left between them. The CDR3 is 13 residues long. CDR1 is GTSNPN, CDR2 SVGIG, per germline (reference sequence). TCRdb keeps only in-frame clones here, not all; method: immunoSEQ multiplex PCR. Of 250,000 to 300,000 clones in the sample, approximately 90% were seen once. Sequencing input: peripheral blood. The V and J genes are TRBV30 and TRBJ2-2; maybe TRBD1 (6 bases). This clonotype was obtained from a woman aged 40 to 55 with acute or convalescent COVID-19. The CDR3 DNA reads TGTGCCTTCTACAGGGATCGGACCGGGGAGCTGTTTTTT. The encoded protein is CAFYRDRTGELFF. Using reference TRBV30 and TRBJ2-2 for the parts outside the CDR3, the full variable domain is SQTIHQWPATLVQPVGSPLSLECTVEGTSNPNLYWYRQAAGRGLQLLFYSVGIGQISSEVPQNLSASRPQDRQFILSSKKLLLSDSGFYLCAFYRDRTGELFFGEGSRLTVL.